This T cell receptor (beta chain) was captured in a study of brain T cells in children with intractable seizures. Study-level findings and limits: HCMV serostatus was not known, and viral specificity came from CDR3 similarity only.

Germline V gene lookup returns CDR1 LNHDA and CDR2 SQIVND (reference sequence). The CDR3 is 19 residues long. V trimming: 0 bases; J trimming: 0 bases; junction bases outside the gene matches: 11. Profiled with immunoSEQ multiplex PCR; TCRdb holds only in-frame clones, not every one. The repertoire includes 340,000 or so clones, over 90% of them detected once, and about 5.8% sits in the top ten. Time point reported: blood from clinic visit 5 months post-surgery; TSC patient then seizure free. Surgery cases with the highest brain T cell transcript signatures were chosen for sequencing. Before surgery, patients took at least one anti-epileptic drug. Details on this clone: Its specificity is unknown.

Material: peripheral blood, obtained roughly 5 months after surgery. This sequence was found in a boy in the first two years of life with tuberous sclerosis and intractable seizures. The V gene is TRBV19, the J gene TRBJ2-1; TRBD2 aligns across 7 bases. CDR3 coding DNA: TGTGCCAGTAGTATAGACTCCAAGGCTAGCGGCAGCTCCTACAATGAGCAGTTCTTC. It specifies CASSIDSKASGSSYNEQFF.